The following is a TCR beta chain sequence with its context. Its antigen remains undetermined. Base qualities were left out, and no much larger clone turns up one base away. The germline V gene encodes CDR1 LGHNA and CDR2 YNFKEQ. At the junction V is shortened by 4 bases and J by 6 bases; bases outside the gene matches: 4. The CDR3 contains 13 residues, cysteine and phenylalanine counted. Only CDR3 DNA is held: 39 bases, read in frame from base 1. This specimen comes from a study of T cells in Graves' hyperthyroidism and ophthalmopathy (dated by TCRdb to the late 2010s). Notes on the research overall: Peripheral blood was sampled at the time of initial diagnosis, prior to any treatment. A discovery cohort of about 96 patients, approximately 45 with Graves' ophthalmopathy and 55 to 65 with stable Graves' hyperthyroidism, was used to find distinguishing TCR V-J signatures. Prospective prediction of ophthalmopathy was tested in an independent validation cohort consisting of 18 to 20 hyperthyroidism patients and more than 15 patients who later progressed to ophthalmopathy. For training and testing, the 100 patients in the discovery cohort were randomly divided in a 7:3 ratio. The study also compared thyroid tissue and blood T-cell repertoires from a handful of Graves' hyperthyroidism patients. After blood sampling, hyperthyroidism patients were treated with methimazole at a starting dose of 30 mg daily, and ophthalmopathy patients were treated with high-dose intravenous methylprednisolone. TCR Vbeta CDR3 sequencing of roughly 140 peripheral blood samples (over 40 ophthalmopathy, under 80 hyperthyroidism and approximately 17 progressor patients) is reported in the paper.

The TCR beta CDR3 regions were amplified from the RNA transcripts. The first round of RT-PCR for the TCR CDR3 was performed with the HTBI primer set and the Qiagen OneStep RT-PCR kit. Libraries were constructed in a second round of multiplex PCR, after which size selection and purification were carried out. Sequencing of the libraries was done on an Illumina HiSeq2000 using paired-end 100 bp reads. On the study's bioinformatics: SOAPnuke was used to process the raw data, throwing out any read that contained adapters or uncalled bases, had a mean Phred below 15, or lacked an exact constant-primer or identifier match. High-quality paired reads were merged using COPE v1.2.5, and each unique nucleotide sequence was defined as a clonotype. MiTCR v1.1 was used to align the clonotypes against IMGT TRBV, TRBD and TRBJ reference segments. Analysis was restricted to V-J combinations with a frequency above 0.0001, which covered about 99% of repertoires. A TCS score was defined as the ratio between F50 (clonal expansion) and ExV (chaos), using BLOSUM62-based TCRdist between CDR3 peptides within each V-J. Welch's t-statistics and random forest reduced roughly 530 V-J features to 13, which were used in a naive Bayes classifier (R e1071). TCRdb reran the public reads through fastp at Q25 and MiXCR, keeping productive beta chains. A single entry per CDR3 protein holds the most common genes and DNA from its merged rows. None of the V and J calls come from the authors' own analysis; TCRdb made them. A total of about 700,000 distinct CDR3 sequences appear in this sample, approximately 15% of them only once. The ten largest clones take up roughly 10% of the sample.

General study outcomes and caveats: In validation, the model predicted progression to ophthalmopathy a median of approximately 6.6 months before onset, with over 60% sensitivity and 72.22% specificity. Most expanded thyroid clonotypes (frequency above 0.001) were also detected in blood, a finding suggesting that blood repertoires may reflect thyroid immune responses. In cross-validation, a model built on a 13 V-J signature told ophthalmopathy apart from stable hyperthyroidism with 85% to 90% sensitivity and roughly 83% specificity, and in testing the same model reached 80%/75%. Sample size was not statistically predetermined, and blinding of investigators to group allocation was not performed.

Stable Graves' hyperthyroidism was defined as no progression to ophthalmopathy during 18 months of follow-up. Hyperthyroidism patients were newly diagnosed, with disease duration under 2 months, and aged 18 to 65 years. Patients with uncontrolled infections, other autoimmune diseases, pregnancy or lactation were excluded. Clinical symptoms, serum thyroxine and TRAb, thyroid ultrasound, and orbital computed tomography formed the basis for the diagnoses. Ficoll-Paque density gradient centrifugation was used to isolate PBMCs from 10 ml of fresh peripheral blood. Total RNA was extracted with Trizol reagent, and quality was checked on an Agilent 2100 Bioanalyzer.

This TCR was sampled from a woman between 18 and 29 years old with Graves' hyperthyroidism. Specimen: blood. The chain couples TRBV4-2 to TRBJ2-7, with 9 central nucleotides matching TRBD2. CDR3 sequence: CASSLWTSVEQYF. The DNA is TGTGCCAGCAGCCTCTGGACTAGCGTCGAGCAGTACTTC.